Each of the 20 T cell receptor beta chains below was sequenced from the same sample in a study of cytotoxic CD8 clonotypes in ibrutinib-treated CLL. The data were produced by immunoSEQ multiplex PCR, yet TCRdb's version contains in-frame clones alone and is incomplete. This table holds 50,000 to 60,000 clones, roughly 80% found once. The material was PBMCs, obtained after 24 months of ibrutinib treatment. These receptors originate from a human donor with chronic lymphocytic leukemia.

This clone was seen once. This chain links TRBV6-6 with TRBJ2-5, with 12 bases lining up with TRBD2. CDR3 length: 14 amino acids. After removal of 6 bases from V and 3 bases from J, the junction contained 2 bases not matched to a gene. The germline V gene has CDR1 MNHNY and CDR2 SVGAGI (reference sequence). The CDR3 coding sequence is TGTGCCAGCAGATGGACTAGCGGGAAAGAGACCCAGTACTTC. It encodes CASRWTSGKETQYF.

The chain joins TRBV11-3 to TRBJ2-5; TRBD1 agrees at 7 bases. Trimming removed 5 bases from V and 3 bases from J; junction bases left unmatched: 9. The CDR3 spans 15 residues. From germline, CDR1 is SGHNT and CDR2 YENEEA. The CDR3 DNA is TGTGCCAGCAGCACCGCTTCCGGGACAGAAGAGACCCAGTACTTC. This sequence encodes CASSTASGTEETQYF.

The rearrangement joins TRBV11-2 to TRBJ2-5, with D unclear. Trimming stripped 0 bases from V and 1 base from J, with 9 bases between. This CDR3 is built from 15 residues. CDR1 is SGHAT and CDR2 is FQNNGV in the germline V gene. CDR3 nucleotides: TGTGCCAGCAGCTTAGATCTCGCACTCCAAGAGACCCAGTACTTC. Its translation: CASSLDLALQETQYF.

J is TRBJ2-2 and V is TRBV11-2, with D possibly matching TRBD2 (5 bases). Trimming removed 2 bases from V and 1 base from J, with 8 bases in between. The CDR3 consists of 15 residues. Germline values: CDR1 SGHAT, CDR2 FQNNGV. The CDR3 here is CASSLFRGNTGELFF. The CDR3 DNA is TGTGCCAGCAGCTTATTTCGGGGGAACACCGGGGAGCTGTTTTTT. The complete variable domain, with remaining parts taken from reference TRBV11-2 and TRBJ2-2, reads EAGVAQSPRYKIIEKRQSVAFWCNPISGHATLYWYQQILGQGPKLLIQFQNNGVVDDSQLPKDRFSAERLKGVDSTLKIQPAKLEDSAVYLCASSLFRGNTGELFFGEGSRLTVL.

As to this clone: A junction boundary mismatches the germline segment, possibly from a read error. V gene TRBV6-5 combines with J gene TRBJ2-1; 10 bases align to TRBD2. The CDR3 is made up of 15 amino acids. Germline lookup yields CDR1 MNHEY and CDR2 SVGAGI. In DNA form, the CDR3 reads TGTGCCAGCACTTACGAAAGCGGGAGGGGCAATGAGCAGTTCTTC. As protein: CASTYESGRGNEQFF.

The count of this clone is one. The CDR3: CASSPDPQGMAFF. CDR3 DNA: TGTGCCAGCTCACCTGACCCCCAGGGGATGGCTTTCTTT. V and J are TRBV18 and TRBJ1-1; tentative D call: TRBD1 (6 bases). The germline V gene has CDR1 KGHSH and CDR2 LQKENI. Trimming removed 3 bases at V and 11 bases at J, with 16 bases between. The CDR3 consists of 13 residues.

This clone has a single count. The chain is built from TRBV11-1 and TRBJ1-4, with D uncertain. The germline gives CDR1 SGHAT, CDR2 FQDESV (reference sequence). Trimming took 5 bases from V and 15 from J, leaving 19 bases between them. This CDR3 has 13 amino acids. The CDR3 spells CASSPRIGQALFF. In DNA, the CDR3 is TGTGCCAGCAGCCCACGAATCGGTCAGGCCTTGTTTTTT. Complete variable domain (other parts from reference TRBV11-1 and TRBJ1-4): EAEVAQSPRYKITEKSQAVAFWCDPISGHATLYWYRQILGQGPELLVQFQDESVVDDSQLPKDRFSAERLKGVDSTLKIQPAELGDSAMYLCASSPRIGQALFFGSGTQLSVL.

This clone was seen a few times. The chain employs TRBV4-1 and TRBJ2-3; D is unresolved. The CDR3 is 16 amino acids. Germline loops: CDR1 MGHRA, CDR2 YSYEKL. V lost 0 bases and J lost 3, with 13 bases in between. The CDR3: CASSQDAGTLTDTQYF. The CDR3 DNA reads TGCGCCAGCAGCCAAGATGCTGGTACCCTTACAGATACGCAGTATTTT.

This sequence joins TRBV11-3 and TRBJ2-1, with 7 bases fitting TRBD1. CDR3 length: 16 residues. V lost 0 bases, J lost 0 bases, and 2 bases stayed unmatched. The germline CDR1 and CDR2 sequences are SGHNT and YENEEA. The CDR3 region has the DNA TGTGCCAGCAGCTTAGAAGGGACAGTCTCCTACAATGAGCAGTTCTTC. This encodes CASSLEGTVSYNEQFF.

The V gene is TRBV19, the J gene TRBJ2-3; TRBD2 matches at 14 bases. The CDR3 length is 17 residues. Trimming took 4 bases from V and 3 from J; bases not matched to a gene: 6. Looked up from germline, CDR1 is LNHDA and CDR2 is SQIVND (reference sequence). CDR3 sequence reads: CASSTGRLAGGTDTQYF. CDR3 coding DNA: TGTGCCAGTAGTACGGGGCGACTAGCGGGAGGGACAGATACGCAGTATTTT. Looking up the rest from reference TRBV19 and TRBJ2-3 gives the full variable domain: DGGITQSPKYLFRKEGQNVTLSCEQNLNHDAMYWYRQDPGQGLRLIYYSQIVNDFQKGDIAEGYSVSREKKESFPLTVTSAQKNPTAFYLCASSTGRLAGGTDTQYFGPGTRLTVL.

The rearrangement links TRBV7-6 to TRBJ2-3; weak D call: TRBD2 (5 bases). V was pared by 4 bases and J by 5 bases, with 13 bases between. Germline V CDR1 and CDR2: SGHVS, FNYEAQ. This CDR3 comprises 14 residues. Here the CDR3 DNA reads TGTGCCAGCAGCTACGGGAAGTTGGGAGATACGCAGTATTTT. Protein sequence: CASSYGKLGDTQYF.

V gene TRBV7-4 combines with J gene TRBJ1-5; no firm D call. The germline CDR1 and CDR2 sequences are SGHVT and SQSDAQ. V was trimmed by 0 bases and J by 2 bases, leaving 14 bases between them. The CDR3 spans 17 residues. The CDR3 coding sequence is TGTGCCAGCAGCTTAGCGCTAAGGACGATAGGCAATCAGCCCCAGCATTTT. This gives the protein CASSLALRTIGNQPQHF. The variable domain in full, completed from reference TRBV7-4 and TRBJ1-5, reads GAGVSQSPRYKVAKRGRDVALRCDSISGHVTLYWYRQTLGQGSEVLTYSQSDAQRDKSGRPSGRFSAERPERSVSTLKIQRTEQGDSAVYLCASSLALRTIGNQPQHFGDGTRLSIL.

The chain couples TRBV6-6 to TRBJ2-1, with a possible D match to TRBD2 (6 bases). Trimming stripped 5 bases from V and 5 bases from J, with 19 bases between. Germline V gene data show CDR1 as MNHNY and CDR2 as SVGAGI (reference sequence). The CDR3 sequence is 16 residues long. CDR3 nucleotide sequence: TGTGCCAGCAGTCGATACGGAAACGGGAGACACAATGAGCAGTTCTTC. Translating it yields CASSRYGNGRHNEQFF.

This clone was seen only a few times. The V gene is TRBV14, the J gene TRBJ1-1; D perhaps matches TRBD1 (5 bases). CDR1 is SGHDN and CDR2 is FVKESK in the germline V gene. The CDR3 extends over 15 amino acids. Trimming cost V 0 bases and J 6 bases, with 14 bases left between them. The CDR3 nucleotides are TGTGCCAGCAGCCAAGATCCGGCAGGGTGGGCTGAAGCTTTCTTT. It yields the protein CASSQDPAGWAEAFF.

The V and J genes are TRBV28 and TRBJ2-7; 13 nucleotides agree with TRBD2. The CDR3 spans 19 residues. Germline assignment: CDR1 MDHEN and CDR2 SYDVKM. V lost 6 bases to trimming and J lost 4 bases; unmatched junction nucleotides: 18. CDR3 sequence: CASSLPALAGGIKGYEQYF. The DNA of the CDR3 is TGTGCCAGCAGCTTACCCGCACTAGCGGGAGGGATTAAGGGGTACGAGCAGTACTTC. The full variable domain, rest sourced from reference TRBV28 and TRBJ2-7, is DVKVTQSSRYLVKRTGEKVFLECVQDMDHENMFWYRQDPGLGLRLIYFSYDVKMKEKGDIPEGYSVSREKKERFSLILESASTNQTSMYLCASSLPALAGGIKGYEQYFGPGTRLTVT.

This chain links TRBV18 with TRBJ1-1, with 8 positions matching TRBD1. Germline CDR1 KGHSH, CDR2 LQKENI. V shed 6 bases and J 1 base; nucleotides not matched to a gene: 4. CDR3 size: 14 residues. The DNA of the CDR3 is TGTGCCAGCTCCCTAGGACAGGGGAACACTGAAGCTTTCTTT. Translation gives CASSLGQGNTEAFF.

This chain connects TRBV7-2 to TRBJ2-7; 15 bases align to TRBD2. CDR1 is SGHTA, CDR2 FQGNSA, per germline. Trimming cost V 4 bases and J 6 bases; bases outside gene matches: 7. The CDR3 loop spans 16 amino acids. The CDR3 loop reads CASSSQGLAGGGEQYF. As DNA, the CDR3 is TGTGCCAGCAGCTCCCAGGGACTAGCGGGAGGTGGCGAGCAGTACTTC.

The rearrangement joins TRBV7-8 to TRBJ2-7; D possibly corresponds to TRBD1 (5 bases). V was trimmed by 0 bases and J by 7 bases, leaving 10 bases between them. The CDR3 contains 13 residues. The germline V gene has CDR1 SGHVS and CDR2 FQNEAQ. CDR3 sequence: CASSLAQGREQYF. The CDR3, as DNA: TGTGCCAGCAGCTTAGCGCAGGGAAGGGAGCAGTACTTC.

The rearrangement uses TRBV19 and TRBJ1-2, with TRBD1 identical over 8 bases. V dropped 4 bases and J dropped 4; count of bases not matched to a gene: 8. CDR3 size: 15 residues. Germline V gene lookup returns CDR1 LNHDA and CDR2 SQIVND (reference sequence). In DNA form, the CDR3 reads TGTGCCAGTAGTACAGGACAGGGTATCTTCTATGGCTACACCTTC. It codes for CASSTGQGIFYGYTF.

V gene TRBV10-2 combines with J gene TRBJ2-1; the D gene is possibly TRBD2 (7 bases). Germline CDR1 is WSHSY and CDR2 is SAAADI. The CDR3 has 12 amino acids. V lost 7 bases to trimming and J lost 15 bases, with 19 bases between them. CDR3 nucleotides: TGCGCCAGCAACCCGACGGGGGGCGAGGGGTTCTTC. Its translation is CASNPTGGEGFF.